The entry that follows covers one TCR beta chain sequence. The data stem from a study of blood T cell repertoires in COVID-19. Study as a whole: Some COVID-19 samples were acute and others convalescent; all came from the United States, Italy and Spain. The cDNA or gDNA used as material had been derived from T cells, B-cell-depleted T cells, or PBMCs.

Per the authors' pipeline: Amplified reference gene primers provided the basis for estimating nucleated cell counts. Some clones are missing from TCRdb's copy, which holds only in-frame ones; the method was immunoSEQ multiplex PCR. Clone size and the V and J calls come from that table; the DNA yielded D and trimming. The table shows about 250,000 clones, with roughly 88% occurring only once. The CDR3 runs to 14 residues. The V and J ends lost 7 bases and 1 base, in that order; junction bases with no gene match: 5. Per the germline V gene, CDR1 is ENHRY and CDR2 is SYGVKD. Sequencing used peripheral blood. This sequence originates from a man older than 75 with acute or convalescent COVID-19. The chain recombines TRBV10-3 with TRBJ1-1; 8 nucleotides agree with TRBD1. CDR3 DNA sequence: TGTGCCATCAAGGGGCAGGGGGCGAACACTGAAGCTTTCTTT. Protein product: CAIKGQGANTEAFF.